The sequence of this T cell receptor beta chain was determined in a study of T cell responses to AZD1222 COVID-19 vaccine. Germline V CDR1 and CDR2: SGHVS, FQNEAQ. Trimming removed 2 bases from V and 4 bases from J, with 8 bases in between. The CDR3 sequence is 13 residues long. The data were produced by immunoSEQ multiplex PCR, yet TCRdb's version contains in-frame clones alone and is incomplete. This table has about 55,000 clones, roughly nine tenths appearing once. This material consisted of peripheral blood, taken on day 0 of AZD1222 vaccination. This chain links TRBV7-8 with TRBJ2-5; D call uncertain. This sequence was found in an adult in good health. The CDR3 nucleotides are TGTGCCAGCAGCTTAACGGACCTAGAGACCCAGTACTTC. This codes for CASSLTDLETQYF.